A selection of T cell receptor beta chains follows, all from one sample in a study of T cells after yellow fever vaccination. Via MiXCR, TCRdb re-called the 5' RACE reads, giving one row per CDR3 protein. This sample has fewer than 350,000 distinct CDR3 sequences, with around 3.6% found just once. The material sequenced was PBMCs, taken on the day of the yellow fever booster vaccination. All receptors come from a man aged 18 to 30 who received the YFV17D yellow fever vaccine. The CDR3 runs from the conserved cysteine through the conserved F or W. A D gene is named only where the DNA matches it firmly. Clone size appears in some rows only: once, few, many, or a class for an expanded clone.

few	TRBJ1-2	-	TRBV4-1	TGCGCCAGCAGCCAAGGGATACCCAAGGCGTGGTTGGGCTACACCTTC	CASSQGIPKAWLGYTF
few	TRBJ1-5	-	TRBV10-3	TGTGCCATCAGTGACCACTCGGGTGGCGACCAGCCCCAGCATTTT	CAISDHSGGDQPQHF
few	TRBJ2-5	-	TRBV20-1	TGCAGTGCTAGAGATTTACAGACCCAGTACTTC	CSARDLQTQYF
few	TRBJ2-3	TRBD1	TRBV19	TGTGCCAGTAGTACGCATGTGTCACAGGGGGCAATGGTTCGGACAGATACGCAGTATTTT	CASSTHVSQGAMVRTDTQYF
many	TRBJ1-1	-	TRBV12-3/TRBV12-4	TGTGCCAGCAGTTTCAGGGTTGAGAACACTGAAGCTTTCTTT	CASSFRVENTEAFF
few	TRBJ1-5	-	TRBV7-2	TGTGCCAGCGGTTTCACCGCCGATCAGCCCCAGCATTTT	CASGFTADQPQHF
-	TRBJ2-6	-	TRBV7-8	TGTGCCAGCAGCTCACCCGTAGGGGCCAACGTCCTGACTTTC	CASSSPVGANVLTF
many	TRBJ2-7	TRBD1	TRBV6-5	TGTGCCAGCAGGCAGGGACAGGTCTACGAGCAGTACTTC	CASRQGQVYEQYF
many	TRBJ2-1	TRBD2	TRBV28	TGTGCCAGCAGTTTTTCGGGGGGACGTGGAAATGAGCAGTTCTTC	CASSFSGGRGNEQFF
-	TRBJ1-1	-	TRBV9	TGTGCCAGCAGCCCACCCGAGGGTTCGATAATTGAAGCTTTCTTT	CASSPPEGSIIEAFF
many	TRBJ1-6	-	TRBV7-2	TGTGCCAGCAGCGGCGCGGGTGGTAATTCACCCCTCCACTTT	CASSGAGGNSPLHF
many	TRBJ2-3	TRBD2	TRBV7-6	TGTGCCAGCAGCGTCACGGGGGGGGCAGATACGCAGTATTTT	CASSVTGGADTQYF
many	TRBJ2-5	-	TRBV20-1	TGCAGTGCTAGTGCGGGAAACTATCAAGAGACCCAGTACTTC	CSASAGNYQETQYF
many	TRBJ1-2	-	TRBV6-5	TGTGCCAGCAGTTACTCGACGGGGTCGGGCTACACCTTC	CASSYSTGSGYTF
many	TRBJ2-1	TRBD2	TRBV6-2/TRBV6-3	TGTGCCAGCAGTTCCGGACTAGCGGGGGAACATGAGCAGTTCTTC	CASSSGLAGEHEQFF
many	TRBJ2-5	-	TRBV12-3/TRBV12-4	TGTGCCAGCAGTTTCAGGACGGCCCGTTCGGGGACCCAGTACTTC	CASSFRTARSGTQYF
-	TRBJ1-1	-	TRBV3-1	TGTGCCAGCAGCCCCTATACACCGGTCACTGAAGCTTTCTTT	CASSPYTPVTEAFF
-	TRBJ2-5	TRBD2	TRBV6-5	TGTGCCAGCAGCCTACTAGCGGGGGGCGGGGAGACCCAGTACTTC	CASSLLAGGGETQYF
-	TRBJ1-1	-	TRBV6-1	TGTGCCAGCAGGGCGTCCACTAACACTGAAGCTTTCTTT	CASRASTNTEAFF
few	TRBJ1-5	-	TRBV2	TGTGCCAGCAGTGAAATTAATCAGCCCCAGCATTTT	CASSEINQPQHF
few	TRBJ2-3	-	TRBV7-2	TGTGCCAGCAGCTTAATAGGCGGGGCAGATACGCAGTATTTT	CASSLIGGADTQYF
many	TRBJ2-3	-	TRBV5-6	TGTGCCAGCAGCTTCTCTCGTGGAGATACGCAGTATTTT	CASSFSRGDTQYF
few	TRBJ2-3	-	TRBV29-1	TGCAGCGCCGAAGCGGACTATTTCGCAGATACGCAGTATTTT	CSAEADYFADTQYF